This TCR beta chain stems from a study of blood T cell repertoires in COVID-19. The table came from immunoSEQ multiplex PCR; TCRdb's copy has only in-frame clones and leaves some out. This sample has 200,000 to 250,000 clones; nearly 90% occur once, and the top ten carry over 13%. Looked up from germline, CDR1 is MNHEY and CDR2 is SVGEGT. This CDR3 spans 16 amino acids. The V and J ends lost 5 bases and 0 bases respectively, with 14 bases between them. The chain combines TRBV6-2 or TRBV6-3 with TRBJ2-4; D not certain. What was sequenced was PBMCs or T cells enriched from blood (not recorded which). The origin of this receptor is a man in his thirties or forties who had been exposed to COVID-19. The CDR3 DNA reads as TGTGCCAGCAGTCCCGGGTTCCGGATAGCCAAAAACATTCAGTACTTC. Amino acid sequence: CASSPGFRIAKNIQYF.